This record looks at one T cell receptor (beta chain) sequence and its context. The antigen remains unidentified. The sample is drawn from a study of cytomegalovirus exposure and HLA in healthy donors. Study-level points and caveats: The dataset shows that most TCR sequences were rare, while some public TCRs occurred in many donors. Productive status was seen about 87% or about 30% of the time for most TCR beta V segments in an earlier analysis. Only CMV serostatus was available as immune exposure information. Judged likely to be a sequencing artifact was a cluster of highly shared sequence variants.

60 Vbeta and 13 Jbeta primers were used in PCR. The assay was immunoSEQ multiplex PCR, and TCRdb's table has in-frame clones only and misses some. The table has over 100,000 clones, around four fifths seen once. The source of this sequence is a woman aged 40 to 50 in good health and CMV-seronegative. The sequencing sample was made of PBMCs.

CDR3 coding DNA: TGTGCCAGCAGCGACCGCCTGAGGTCCTACAATGAGCAGTTCTTC. Protein: CASSDRLRSYNEQFF. V gene TRBV7-9 combines with J gene TRBJ2-1; D is ambiguous. The CDR3 loop spans 15 amino acids. Germline lookup yields CDR1 SEHNR and CDR2 FQNEAQ (reference sequence). V was pared by 5 bases and J by 1 base, with 12 bases between.